The 32 T cell receptor beta chains presented below share a single source sample, sequenced in a study of blood T cell repertoires in COVID-19. Profiled with immunoSEQ multiplex PCR; TCRdb holds only in-frame clones, not every one. The table lists just under 350,000 clones, about 90% of them singletons. The sequencing sample was made of peripheral blood. The receptor set was obtained from a woman aged 18-29 years who had recovered from COVID-19.

V usage is TRBV5-1 and J usage is TRBJ1-6; D possibly corresponds to TRBD1 (6 bases). Trimming took 0 bases from V and 6 from J, leaving 13 bases between them. The CDR3 has 16 amino acids. CDR1 is SGHRS and CDR2 is YFSETQ in the germline V gene. CDR3: CASSLALTGPNSPLHF. The CDR3 DNA reads as TGCGCCAGCAGCTTGGCCTTAACAGGGCCTAATTCACCCCTCCACTTT.

The chain employs TRBV19 and TRBJ2-5; a possible D gene is TRBD2 (5 bases). The germline V gene encodes CDR1 LNHDA and CDR2 SQIVND (reference sequence). Deletions cut 5 bases from V and 2 bases from J, with 9 bases between. This CDR3 has 13 amino acids. The CDR3 DNA sequence: TGTGCCAGTAGTTTGGGAGAACAAGAGACCCAGTACTTC. This translates into CASSLGEQETQYF.

The chain carries TRBV18 and TRBJ2-5; D unresolved. The germline gives CDR1 KGHSH, CDR2 LQKENI. The CDR3 totals 13 residues. Trimming removed 4 bases from V and 1 base from J, with 7 bases in between. CDR3 loop: CASSRNSQETQYF. In nucleotides, the CDR3 is TGTGCCAGCTCACGGAACAGCCAAGAGACCCAGTACTTC.

DNA for the CDR3: TGTGCCAGCAGTTTCTCCCCCAGCTCTGGAAACACCATATATTTT. Protein product: CASSFSPSSGNTIYF. This rearrangement joins TRBV27 to TRBJ1-3, with unresolved D. CDR3 length: 15 amino acids. CDR1 MNHEY and CDR2 SMNVEV come from the germline V gene (reference sequence). V was trimmed by 3 bases and J by 0 bases, leaving 9 bases between them.

The rearrangement joins TRBV19 to TRBJ1-1; 8 bases map to TRBD1. With 3 bases clipped from V and 3 bases from J, the junction kept 9 bases outside the gene matches. There are 16 residues in the CDR3. Germline V gene lookup returns CDR1 LNHDA and CDR2 SQIVND (reference sequence). The DNA of the CDR3 is TGTGCCAGTAGTATCCCGTACAGGGGGGAGGACACTGAAGCTTTCTTT. Its protein is CASSIPYRGEDTEAFF. Filled out from reference TRBV19 and TRBJ1-1, the complete variable domain reads DGGITQSPKYLFRKEGQNVTLSCEQNLNHDAMYWYRQDPGQGLRLIYYSQIVNDFQKGDIAEGYSVSREKKESFPLTVTSAQKNPTAFYLCASSIPYRGEDTEAFFGQGTRLTVV.

The chain couples TRBV19 to TRBJ1-6; 9 bases map to TRBD1. The CDR3 contains 17 residues. Germline values: CDR1 LNHDA, CDR2 SQIVND (reference sequence). Losses at the gene ends were 6 bases for V and 4 bases for J; bases not matched to a gene: 10. The CDR3 sequence is CASRQGQGHRYNSPLHF. The CDR3 DNA follows: TGTGCCAGTAGACAGGGACAGGGCCACCGATATAATTCACCCCTCCACTTT.

V and J are TRBV5-6 and TRBJ1-4; D is undetermined. Germline CDR1 reads SGHDT; CDR2 reads YYEEEE. The CDR3 sequence is 14 residues long. V lost 0 bases to trimming and J lost 7 bases, with 10 bases between them. CDR3 bases: TGTGCCAGCAGCTTGGGCTGGGGAGGTGAAAAACTGTTTTTT. It encodes CASSLGWGGEKLFF.

The genes are TRBV7-9 and TRBJ1-5; unclear D gene. The CDR3 sequence is 11 residues long. Germline V gene data show CDR1 as SEHNR and CDR2 as FQNEAQ (reference sequence). V lost 5 bases and J lost 4, with 3 bases in between. CDR3 in amino acids: CASSENQPQHF. The DNA of the CDR3 is TGTGCCAGCAGCGAGAATCAGCCCCAGCATTTT.

This clone has just one count. This chain uses TRBV2 with TRBJ2-1; 12 bases are shared with TRBD2. CDR1 and CDR2 from the germline V gene are SNHLY and FYNNEI. This CDR3 contains 16 residues. V trimming: 7 bases; J trimming: 0 bases; junction bases outside the gene matches: 4. DNA for the CDR3: TGTGCCAGCATGAAGACTAGCGGGAGCTCCTACAATGAGCAGTTCTTC. The encoded protein is CASMKTSGSSYNEQFF.

This rearrangement joins TRBV7-8 to TRBJ2-3; 7 bases align to TRBD2. The germline CDR1 and CDR2 sequences are SGHVS and FQNEAQ. The CDR3 covers 17 residues. The V gene end was trimmed by 5 bases and the J gene end by 1 base; junction bases not matched to a gene: 12. CDR3: CASSPLGGGLGTDTQYF. CDR3 bases: TGTGCCAGCAGCCCCTTGGGGGGAGGGTTGGGCACAGATACGCAGTATTTT.

The rearrangement links TRBV6-4 to TRBJ1-5, with TRBD1 identical over 9 bases. CDR1 is MRHNA, CDR2 SNTAGT, per germline. The length of the CDR3 is 14 residues. The trim removed 10 bases at V and 5 bases at J, leaving 9 bases unmatched. Here the CDR3 DNA reads TGTGCCACCCTCATGGGACAGGGATATCAGCCCCAGCATTTT. Protein product: CATLMGQGYQPQHF.

The chain links TRBV6-4 to TRBJ2-1; TRBD2 agrees at 12 bases. The CDR3 contains 15 residues. After removal of 5 bases from V and 6 bases from J, the junction contained 5 bases not matched to a gene. CDR1 MRHNA and CDR2 SNTAGT come from the germline V gene. CDR3 sequence reads: CASSRLAGVPNEQFF. CDR3 in DNA: TGTGCCAGCAGTCGACTAGCGGGGGTTCCCAATGAGCAGTTCTTC.

J is TRBJ1-2 and V is TRBV24-1; the match to TRBD1 covers 7 bases. Germline CDR1 is KGHDR and CDR2 is SFDVKD. V dropped 4 bases and J dropped 3; count of bases not matched to a gene: 7. The CDR3 consists of 15 residues. In nucleotides, the CDR3 is TGTGCCACCAGTGACTCGGACAGGAATCACTATGGCTACACCTTC. Its translation is CATSDSDRNHYGYTF.

The rearrangement links TRBV6-5 to TRBJ2-1; D is possibly TRBD1 (5 bases). This CDR3 spans 16 amino acids. The germline gives CDR1 MNHEY, CDR2 SVGAGI. The ends were cut back, 2 bases at V and 4 bases at J, with 15 bases in the middle. The CDR3: CASSYRQGAYYNEQFF. CDR3 DNA sequence: TGTGCCAGCAGTTACCGACAAGGGGCCTATTACAATGAGCAGTTCTTC.

The genes are TRBV4-1 and TRBJ1-4, with TRBD1 matching 10 bases. CDR1 and CDR2 (germline): MGHRA, YSYEKL. This CDR3 has 15 amino acids. V trimming: 4 bases; J trimming: 8 bases; junction bases outside the gene matches: 7. The chain's CDR3 is CASSLGQGGVEKLFF. The CDR3 DNA follows: TGCGCCAGCAGCCTAGGACAGGGGGGGGTCGAAAAACTGTTTTTT.

This clone was recorded once. The chain links TRBV14 to TRBJ1-1; D remains ambiguous. The CDR3 runs 14 residues. V shed 3 bases and J shed 10 bases, with 18 bases lying between them. Germline CDR1 and CDR2: SGHDN and FVKESK. CDR3 protein: CASSHGPFIGGAFF. DNA for the CDR3: TGTGCCAGCAGCCACGGACCCTTCATAGGAGGAGCTTTCTTT.

V is TRBV7-2 and J is TRBJ2-5; D uncertain. This CDR3 is built from 16 residues. V gave up 3 bases and J gave up 2 bases, with 16 bases separating them. Germline CDR1 SGHTA, CDR2 FQGNSA. The CDR3 DNA is TGTGCCAGCAGCTTTGAAATGGCGGCCCAACAAGAGACCCAGTACTTC. Translating gives CASSFEMAAQQETQYF.

This sequence joins TRBV4-3 and TRBJ1-2, with 7 bases aligning to TRBD1. The CDR3 runs 13 residues. CDR1 is LGHNA and CDR2 is YSLEER in the germline V gene. Trimming at V came to 3 bases and at J to 6 bases, leaving 4 bases not matched to a gene. CDR3 sequence (DNA): TGCGCCAGCAGCCAGAACACAGGGGATGGCTACACCTTC. Protein: CASSQNTGDGYTF.

This sequence joins TRBV2 and TRBJ2-2; possibly TRBD1 for D (5 bases). The germline V gene has CDR1 SNHLY and CDR2 FYNNEI. The CDR3 totals 19 residues. Deletions cut 7 bases from V and 5 bases from J, with 29 bases between. CDR3 residues: CASISPPGRSGSGTGELFF. The CDR3 DNA reads as TGTGCCAGCATTTCCCCCCCGGGCCGGTCAGGGTCTGGGACCGGGGAGCTGTTTTTT.

The chain recombines TRBV5-6 with TRBJ1-3, with D maybe TRBD1 (5 bases). V dropped 1 base and J dropped 2 bases, with 7 bases sitting between them. There are 14 residues in the CDR3. The germline CDR1 and CDR2 sequences are SGHDT and YYEEEE. This chain's CDR3 is CASSLQGPGNTIYF. CDR3 nucleotide sequence: TGTGCCAGCAGCTTGCAGGGTCCTGGAAACACCATATATTTT.

In this sample, this clone turned up once. The chain uses TRBV7-2 and TRBJ2-5, with D unresolved. The CDR3 loop spans 14 amino acids. From germline, CDR1 is SGHTA and CDR2 FQGNSA. The V gene lost 5 bases and the J gene lost 2 bases, with 12 bases spanning the gap. The DNA for the CDR3 is TGTGCCAGCAGCCGTCCGACGCGGCAAGAGACCCAGTACTTC. The encoded protein is CASSRPTRQETQYF.

The V call is TRBV27, the J call TRBJ2-1, with 7 bases identical to TRBD2. CDR3 length: 16 amino acids. CDR1 is MNHEY, CDR2 SMNVEV, per germline (reference sequence). J gave up 2 bases and V 7 bases, and 11 bases lay outside the gene matches. The CDR3 protein is CASMYRGEIPYNEQFF. CDR3 nucleotide sequence: TGTGCCAGCATGTACCGGGGGGAGATCCCCTACAATGAGCAGTTCTTC.

This sequence joins TRBV29-1 and TRBJ1-4; the match to TRBD1 covers 9 bases. The CDR3 covers 14 residues. V shed 6 bases, J shed 2 bases, and the junction held 4 bases outside the gene matches. CDR1 SQVTM and CDR2 ANQGSEA come from the germline V gene. CDR3 loop: CSVGTGMTNEKLFF. CDR3 sequence (DNA): TGCAGCGTGGGGACAGGGATGACTAATGAAAAACTGTTTTTT.

This clone was observed once. V gene TRBV7-2 combines with J gene TRBJ1-1; D is perhaps TRBD1 (5 bases). The CDR3 totals 13 residues. Trimming took 2 bases from V and 9 from J, leaving 13 bases between them. Looked up from germline, CDR1 is SGHTA and CDR2 is FQGNSA. The CDR3 protein is CASSLWEGPKAFF. The CDR3 bases are TGTGCCAGCAGCTTATGGGAGGGACCGAAAGCTTTCTTT.

CDR3 DNA sequence: TGTGCCAGCAGCCGGGACTCCTTAAACACCGGGGAGCTGTTTTTT. Its protein is CASSRDSLNTGELFF. The genes are TRBV3-1 (or the pseudogene TRBV3-2) and TRBJ2-2, with TRBD2 as a possible D gene (6 bases). In germline, CDR1 is LGHDT, CDR2 YNNKEL (reference sequence). The CDR3 contains 15 residues. V was pared by 4 bases and J by 2 bases, with 11 bases between.

This chain joins TRBV10-2 and TRBJ2-1, with TRBD2 matching over 7 bases. Germline V gives CDR1 WSHSY, CDR2 SAAADI. Losses at the gene ends were 3 bases for V and 4 bases for J; bases not matched to a gene: 6. The CDR3 has 15 amino acids. Written as DNA, the CDR3 is TGCGCCAGCAGTGAAGAGGGCGGGAGTTACAATGAGCAGTTCTTC. This codes for CASSEEGGSYNEQFF.

The rearrangement links TRBV6-6 to TRBJ2-7, with D unclear. V lost 4 bases and J 6 bases, leaving 13 bases between the germline ends. Germline V lookup: CDR1 MNHNY, CDR2 SVGAGI (reference sequence). The length of the CDR3 is 13 residues. The CDR3 loop is CASSFDVAGEQYV. The CDR3, as DNA: TGTGCCAGCAGTTTTGATGTGGCAGGCGAGCAGTACGTC.

This clone was seen just once. The J gene is TRBJ2-5, the V gene TRBV29-1, with D possibly being TRBD1 (5 bases). Germline CDR1 is SQVTM and CDR2 is ANQGSEA. V lost 5 bases and J lost 4, with 17 bases in between. The CDR3 has 14 residues. The CDR3 DNA reads TGCAGCGTTCGTGGTTCGTGGGGCCGAGAGACCCAGTACTTC. Protein sequence: CSVRGSWGRETQYF. Looking up the rest from reference TRBV29-1 and TRBJ2-5 gives the full variable domain: SAVISQKPSRDICQRGTSLTIQCQVDSQVTMMFWYRQQPGQSLTLIATANQGSEATYESGFVIDKFPISRPNLTFSTLTVSNMSPEDSSIYLCSVRGSWGRETQYFGPGTRLLVL.

This chain links TRBV21-1 with TRBJ1-6; TRBD1 is the table's D call, not checked against the DNA. TRBV21-1 is marked as a pseudogene. CDR3 size: 13 residues. CDR3: CASIGRANSPLHF. CDR3 sequence (DNA): TGTGCCAGCATCGGCAGGGCAAATTCACCCCTCCACTTT.

CDR3 DNA: TGTGCCAGCAGCTTCGGTTTAATTTACACCGGGGAGCTGTTTTTT. Encoded protein: CASSFGLIYTGELFF. The V call is TRBV11-2, the J call TRBJ2-2; no clear D. The germline gives CDR1 SGHAT, CDR2 FQNNGV. The CDR3 has 15 residues. Trimming stripped 3 bases from V and 3 bases from J, with 11 bases between.

Notes on this clone: Other DNA sequences in this specimen translate into the identical CDR3. The chain combines TRBV29-1 with TRBJ2-5; 7 positions agree with TRBD2. CDR1 is SQVTM, CDR2 ANQGSEA, per germline. The junction had 1 base not matched to a gene; V was cut back by 2 bases and J by 1 base. This CDR3 region has 13 residues. CDR3 in DNA: TGCAGCGTTGAACTAGCGGTCCAAGAGACCCAGTACTTC. This translates into CSVELAVQETQYF.

The gene calls are TRBV5-1 and TRBJ2-1; 9 nucleotides agree with TRBD2. The J segment lost 5 bases and the V segment lost 0 bases, leaving 6 bases of the junction unmatched. Germline assignment: CDR1 SGHRS and CDR2 YFSETQ. The CDR3 has 16 residues. The CDR3 region is CASSLAGTSWHNEQFF. The CDR3 nucleotides read TGCGCCAGCAGCTTGGCTGGGACTAGCTGGCACAATGAGCAGTTCTTC.